Listed here is a single T cell receptor (beta chain). As handled by the study authors: Amplifying reference gene primers gave estimates of nucleated cell counts. The table came from immunoSEQ multiplex PCR; TCRdb's copy has only in-frame clones and leaves some out. Clone size and V and J calls were adopted from that table, with D and trimming inferred from the DNA. The table includes some 90,000 clones, roughly 90% detected once. The data are from a study of blood T cell repertoires in COVID-19. About the study: Acute-phase and convalescent COVID-19 samples originated in the United States, Italy and Spain. The analysed material was cDNA or gDNA that came from T cells, B-cell-depleted T cells, or PBMCs.

Sequencing was carried out using peripheral blood. The source is an elderly woman with active or convalescent COVID-19.

In DNA form, the CDR3 reads TGTGCCAGTAGTATAAACAGGCTGAACACCGGGGAGCTGTTTTTT. Its translation: CASSINRLNTGELFF. V gene TRBV19 combines with J gene TRBJ2-2; maybe TRBD1 (5 bases). Trimming removed 2 bases from V and 1 base from J, with 8 bases in between. Germline CDR1 reads LNHDA; CDR2 reads SQIVND (reference sequence). The CDR3 is made up of 15 amino acids.